This T cell receptor beta chain emerged from a study of T cells after yellow fever vaccination. About the research overall: Some fractions had low cell numbers, and these were prepared with SMART-Seq v4 Ultra Low Input.

Overall study findings and caveats: Highly abundant clonotypes carried over from the bulk population could end up in FACS-sorted repertoires as contaminants.

From the 5' RACE reads, TCRdb called clonotypes with MiXCR, one entry per CDR3 protein. The sample carries 450,000 to 550,000 distinct CDR3 sequences, roughly a fifth recorded once. This CDR3 comprises 14 residues. Germline V lookup: CDR1 SGHRS, CDR2 YFSETQ. V lost 0 bases and J 3 bases, leaving 9 bases between the germline ends. As regards this clonotype: Antigen specificity is unknown.

The receptor comes from a man aged 18-30 years who received the YFV17D yellow fever vaccine. Sequenced material: PBMCs, taken approximately 22 days after the first yellow fever vaccination. V is TRBV5-1 and J is TRBJ1-2; unclear D gene. CDR3 sequence reads: CASSLVGFDYGYTF. CDR3 in DNA: TGCGCCAGCAGCTTGGTGGGGTTTGACTATGGCTACACCTTC.